This TCR beta chain was recorded in a study of T-cell reconstitution after alpha-beta-depleted transplantation in children. CDR1 is SQVTM and CDR2 is ANQGSEA in the germline V gene. The CDR3 has 12 amino acids. V lost 6 bases to trimming and J lost 1 base, with 9 bases between them. This clonotype was counted between two and nine times. Its target is not known. This sample's TCRbeta library carried unique molecular identifier barcodes. TCRdb independently ran MiXCR on the PCR reads; one entry per CDR3 protein. The sample records about a million distinct CDR3 sequences, around 30% being singletons. Findings and limits, study-wide: When one year had passed after transplant, most T-cell counts and diversity came from newly produced T cells.

The sample here was PBMCs, mostly from graft donor cells, taken 360 days after TCRalphabeta/CD19-depleted stem cell transplant. The chain links TRBV29-1 to TRBJ1-1; D is ambiguous. This clonotype originated in a boy younger than two who had a stem cell transplant for SCID, so the T cells may come from the graft donor. CDR3 in amino acids: CSVAPPNTEAFF. The CDR3 coding sequence is TGCAGCGTCGCCCCTCCGAACACTGAAGCTTTCTTT.